This T cell receptor (beta chain) was sequenced during a study of monozygotic twins with cystic fibrosis. Study-wide context: Approximately 2.8 micrograms of fragmented DNA underwent about 16 PCR cycles for library preparation.

The CDR3 contains 14 residues. V was clipped by 4 bases and J by 6 bases, with 13 bases between them. The germline CDR1 and CDR2 sequences are SEHNR and FQNEAQ (reference sequence). Study-wide results and caveats: Monozygotic CF twins shared more identical nucleotide clonotypes than unrelated patients. V usage most resembled the co-twin in 13 of 16 pairs. No link emerged between shared CDR3 counts and age, concordance or severity.

Sequencing was performed with immunoSEQ multiplex PCR; in TCRdb, only in-frame clones are kept and a portion is missing. There are more than 11,000 clones in the sample; more than 80% occur only once, and about 0.73% lies in the top ten. With regard to this clone: No antigen is known for it.

The sequence was obtained from a boy aged 5-17 years with cystic fibrosis. Input material: blood. V is TRBV7-9 and J is TRBJ2-1, with D perhaps given as TRBD1 or TRBD2 (7 bases each). In DNA form, the CDR3 reads TGTGCCAGCAGCTACAGCGGGACAGCCAATGAGCAGTTCTTC. Translation: CASSYSGTANEQFF.